This TCR beta chain was documented in a study of early T cells in non-severe SARS-CoV-2 infection. Study-level information: The study sequenced bulk RNA from unsorted whole blood, with chains unpaired.

Germline values: CDR1 LNHNV, CDR2 YYDKDF (reference sequence). The V gene lost 0 bases and the J gene lost 0 bases, with 3 bases spanning the gap. The CDR3 is made up of 14 amino acids. Unique molecular identifiers were attached to individual cDNA molecules. TCRdb used MiXCR to reprocess the 5' RACE reads, holding one entry per CDR3 protein. Among roughly 30,000 distinct CDR3 sequences listed, about 4.6% were seen once. This clonotype was recorded many times. Specimen: whole blood. This receptor was obtained from an adult who was a healthcare worker with PCR-confirmed SARS-CoV-2 infection or an uninfected control (not recorded which). The chain employs TRBV15 and TRBJ1-5; the D is unclear. The CDR3 loop reads CATSRDLSNQPQHF. DNA of the CDR3: TGTGCCACCAGCAGAGACCTTAGCAATCAGCCCCAGCATTTT.